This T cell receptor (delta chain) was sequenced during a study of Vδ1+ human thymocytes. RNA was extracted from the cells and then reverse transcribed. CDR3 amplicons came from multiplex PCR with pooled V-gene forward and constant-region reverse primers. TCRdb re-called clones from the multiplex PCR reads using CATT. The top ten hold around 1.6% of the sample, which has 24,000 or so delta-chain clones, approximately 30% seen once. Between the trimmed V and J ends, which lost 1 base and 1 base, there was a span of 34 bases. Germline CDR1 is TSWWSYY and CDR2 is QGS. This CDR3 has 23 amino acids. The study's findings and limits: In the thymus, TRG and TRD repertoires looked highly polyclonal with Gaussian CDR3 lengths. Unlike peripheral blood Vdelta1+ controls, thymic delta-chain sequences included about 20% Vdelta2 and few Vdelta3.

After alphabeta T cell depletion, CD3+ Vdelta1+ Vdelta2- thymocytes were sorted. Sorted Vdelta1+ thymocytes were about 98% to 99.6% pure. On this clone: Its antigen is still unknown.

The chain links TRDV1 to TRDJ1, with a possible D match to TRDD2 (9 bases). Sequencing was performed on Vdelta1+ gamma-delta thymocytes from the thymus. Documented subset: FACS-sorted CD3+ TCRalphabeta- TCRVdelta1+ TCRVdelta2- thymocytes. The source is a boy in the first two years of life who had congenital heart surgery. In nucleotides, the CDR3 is TGTGCTCTTGGGGAACCCGCCTTCCTACGTTCCTACTGGGGGGGATCGGCCACCGATAAACTCATCTTT. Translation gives CALGEPAFLRSYWGGSATDKLIF.